Below, 13 T cell receptor beta chains from the same sample are listed, as sequenced in a study of beta chain features in type 1 diabetes. The entirety of the isolated RNA underwent reverse transcription, so expressed TCRB transcripts were sequenced. This table comes from immunoSEQ multiplex PCR, and its TCRdb copy is limited to in-frame clones, with some not included. Found here are 150,000 to 170,000 clones, about 8.1% of them singletons; the top ten hold 0.55% to 0.65%. What was sequenced was central memory CD4+ T cells from blood. The receptors come from a man between 18 and 35 years old in good health.

This clone was seen a few times. The chain has TRBV15 and TRBJ2-1; 8 bases fit TRBD1. Trimming took 3 bases from V and 9 from J; bases not matched to a gene: 10. Germline V CDR1 and CDR2: LNHNV, YYDKDF (reference sequence). CDR3 length: 15 amino acids. CDR3 sequence: CATSREDRGGGEQFF. The DNA of the CDR3 is TGTGCCACCAGCAGGGAAGACAGGGGTGGGGGTGAGCAGTTCTTC.

The chain joins TRBV4-1 to TRBJ2-1, with TRBD2 matching 11 bases. Losses at the gene ends were 6 bases for V and 3 bases for J; bases not matched to a gene: 10. Germline V gene data show CDR1 as MGHRA and CDR2 as YSYEKL. The CDR3 length is 17 residues. CDR3 in amino acids: CASRPTGLAELYNEQFF. Written as DNA, the CDR3 is TGCGCCAGCAGGCCCACGGGACTAGCGGAACTCTACAATGAGCAGTTCTTC.

This chain uses TRBV5-6 with TRBJ2-5; 7 positions agree with TRBD1. The CDR3 has 13 amino acids. Germline V gene lookup returns CDR1 SGHDT and CDR2 YYEEEE. V trimming: 0 bases; J trimming: 4 bases; junction bases outside the gene matches: 0. This CDR3 is CASSLDRGETQYF. The CDR3 DNA is TGTGCCAGCAGCTTGGACAGGGGAGAGACCCAGTACTTC.

This clone was observed a handful of times. The gene calls are TRBV5-8 and TRBJ1-1; D unclear. The germline CDR1 and CDR2 sequences are SGHTS and YDEGEE. The CDR3 is 16 residues long. V lost 2 bases and J 0 bases, leaving 14 bases between the germline ends. The CDR3 region has the DNA TGTGCCAGCAGCTTTTTAAGGACGGGAATGAACACTGAAGCTTTCTTT. Translating it yields CASSFLRTGMNTEAFF.

The J gene is TRBJ2-1, the V gene TRBV9; 13 positions agree with TRBD2. The CDR3 loop spans 16 amino acids. V was clipped by 4 bases and J by 9 bases; unmatched bases: 10. From germline, CDR1 is SGDLS and CDR2 YYNGEE. The DNA for the CDR3 is TGTGCCAGCAGCCCCCGGACTAGCGGGGGTAAGGCTGAGCAGTTCTTC. It specifies CASSPRTSGGKAEQFF.

The table lists this clone with a few counts. This CDR3 reads CASSIASGTGEQFF. The DNA of the CDR3 is TGTGCCAGTAGTATTGCTAGCGGGACTGGTGAGCAGTTCTTC. The chain has TRBV19 and TRBJ2-1, with 9 positions matching TRBD2. Germline-derived CDR1 and CDR2 are LNHDA and SQIVND (reference sequence). This CDR3 contains 14 residues. The J segment lost 9 bases and the V segment lost 3 bases, leaving 6 bases of the junction unmatched.

This clone was counted between two and nine times. The chain carries TRBV5-1 and TRBJ2-7; TRBD1 matches 7 bases. The ends lost 4 bases at V and 4 bases at J; junction bases unmatched: 5. Germline CDR1 SGHRS, CDR2 YFSETQ. The CDR3 has 13 amino acids. The CDR3: CASSIGTEYEQYF. CDR3 nucleotides: TGCGCCAGCAGCATTGGGACAGAATACGAGCAGTACTTC.

Many counts were recorded for this clone. The rearrangement uses TRBV4-3 and TRBJ1-5; 9 nucleotides agree with TRBD1. Germline assignment: CDR1 LGHNA and CDR2 YSLEER. This CDR3 is 15 amino acids long. V trimming: 5 bases; J trimming: 1 base; junction bases outside the gene matches: 3. The CDR3 DNA reads as TGCGCCAGCAGCTACACAGGGGGCAGCAATCAGCCCCAGCATTTT. Translated, it gives CASSYTGGSNQPQHF.

The gene calls are TRBV28 and TRBJ1-5, with D possibly TRBD1 on 6 matching bases. The ends were cut back, 0 bases at V and 6 bases at J, with 12 bases in the middle. The CDR3 contains 15 residues. From germline, CDR1 is MDHEN and CDR2 SYDVKM. The CDR3 spells CASSLWPGEGQPQHF. In nucleotides, the CDR3 is TGTGCCAGCAGTTTATGGCCAGGGGAGGGTCAGCCCCAGCATTTT.

This clone was found a few times. The V call is TRBV30, the J call TRBJ2-1; D may be TRBD2 (5 bases). V gave up 1 base and J gave up 9 bases, with 16 bases separating them. The CDR3 contains 14 residues. The V gene's germline CDR1 is GTSNPN and CDR2 SVGIG (reference sequence). The CDR3 region has the DNA TGTGCCTGGAGTGCGACCGGCCTAGAGGGTGAGCAGTTCTTC. Translated: CAWSATGLEGEQFF.

This clone was counted a few times. The rearrangement uses TRBV5-1 and TRBJ1-2; D is perhaps TRBD1 (5 bases). CDR1 is SGHRS and CDR2 is YFSETQ in the germline V gene. Trimming pared 0 bases from V and 4 bases from J, leaving 28 bases between. The CDR3 is 20 residues long. CDR3 in DNA: TGCGCCAGCAGCTTGGTAGAGAAAGGCGCCTACAGGCCTCTTGGCTATGGCTACACCTTC. It translates to CASSLVEKGAYRPLGYGYTF.

Concerning this clone: The same CDR3 also results from other DNA sequences found in this sample. The rearrangement joins TRBV9 to TRBJ1-4; unclear D gene. Trimming shortened V by 1 base and J by 0 bases, and 4 bases separated the two germline ends. The length of the CDR3 is 14 residues. Germline V gene data show CDR1 as SGDLS and CDR2 as YYNGEE. The CDR3 loop is CASSVTATNEKLFF. The DNA for the CDR3 is TGTGCCAGCAGCGTAACTGCAACTAATGAAAAACTGTTTTTT.

The chain has TRBV29-1 and TRBJ2-3; 9 bases are shared with TRBD2. V lost 6 bases and J lost 2; bases outside the gene matches: 9. CDR1 and CDR2 (germline): SQVTM, ANQGSEA. This CDR3 region has 15 residues. The CDR3 nucleotides read TGCAGCGTGTACCCGACTAGCGGAGACACAGATACGCAGTATTTT. This gives the protein CSVYPTSGDTDTQYF.